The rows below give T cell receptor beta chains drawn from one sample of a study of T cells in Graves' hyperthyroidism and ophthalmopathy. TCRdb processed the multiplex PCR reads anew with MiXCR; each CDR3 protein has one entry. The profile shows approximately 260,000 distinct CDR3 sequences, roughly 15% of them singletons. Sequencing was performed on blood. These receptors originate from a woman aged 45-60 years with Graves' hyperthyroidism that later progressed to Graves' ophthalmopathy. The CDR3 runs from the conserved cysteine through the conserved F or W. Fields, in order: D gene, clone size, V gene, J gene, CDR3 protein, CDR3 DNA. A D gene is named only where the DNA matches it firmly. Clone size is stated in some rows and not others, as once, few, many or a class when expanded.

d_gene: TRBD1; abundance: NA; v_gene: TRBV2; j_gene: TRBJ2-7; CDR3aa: CASGDRASYEQYF; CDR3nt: TGTGCCAGTGGGGACAGGGCGTCCTACGAGCAGTACTTC
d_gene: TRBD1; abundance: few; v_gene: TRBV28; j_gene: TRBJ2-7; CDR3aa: CATRGQGTYEQYF; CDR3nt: TGTGCCACCCGCGGACAGGGCACCTACGAGCAGTACTTC
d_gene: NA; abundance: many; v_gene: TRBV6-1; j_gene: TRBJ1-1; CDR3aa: CASSWGEFTEAFF; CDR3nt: TGTGCCAGCAGTTGGGGGGAGTTCACTGAAGCTTTCTTT
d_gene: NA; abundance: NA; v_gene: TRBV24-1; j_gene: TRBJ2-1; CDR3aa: CATSDLGPTSYNEQFF; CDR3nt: TGTGCCACCAGTGATTTGGGGCCCACCTCCTACAATGAGCAGTTCTTC
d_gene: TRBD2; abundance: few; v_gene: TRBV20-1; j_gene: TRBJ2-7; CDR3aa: CSARERAGGPRSYEQYF; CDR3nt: TGCAGTGCTAGAGAGAGGGCGGGAGGGCCGCGCTCCTACGAGCAGTACTTC
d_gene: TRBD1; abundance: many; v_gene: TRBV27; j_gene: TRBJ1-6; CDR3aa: CASSLPTGGSPLHF; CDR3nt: TGTGCCAGCAGTCTCCCGACAGGGGGTTCACCCCTCCACTTT
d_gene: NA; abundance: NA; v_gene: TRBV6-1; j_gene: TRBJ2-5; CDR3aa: CASSAGTRALADQETQYF; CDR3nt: TGTGCCAGCAGCGCCGGGACACGGGCGCTAGCGGATCAAGAGACCCAGTACTTC
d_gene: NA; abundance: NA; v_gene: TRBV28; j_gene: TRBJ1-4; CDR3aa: CASSRTGLDDEKLFF; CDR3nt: TGTGCCAGTTCGCGAACAGGGCTAGACGATGAAAAACTGTTTTTT
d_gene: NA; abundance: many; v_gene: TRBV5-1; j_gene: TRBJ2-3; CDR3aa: CASSFGQITDTQYF; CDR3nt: TGCGCCAGCAGCTTCGGACAGATCACAGATACGCAGTATTTT
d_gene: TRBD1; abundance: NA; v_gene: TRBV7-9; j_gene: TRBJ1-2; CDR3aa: CASSLGQGRFHGYTF; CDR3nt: TGTGCCAGCAGCTTAGGACAGGGTAGATTCCATGGCTACACCTTC
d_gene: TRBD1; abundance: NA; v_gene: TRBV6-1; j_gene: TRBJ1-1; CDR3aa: CASSGQGVTEAFF; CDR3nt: TGTGCCAGCAGCGGCCAGGGGGTCACTGAAGCTTTCTTT
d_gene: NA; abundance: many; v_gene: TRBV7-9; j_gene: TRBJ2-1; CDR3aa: CASSLARHNEQFF; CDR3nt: TGTGCCAGCAGCTTAGCGCGGCACAATGAGCAGTTCTTC
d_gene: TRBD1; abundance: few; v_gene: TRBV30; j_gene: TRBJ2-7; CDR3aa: CAWSQGAGEQYF; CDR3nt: TGTGCCTGGAGCCAGGGGGCCGGCGAGCAGTACTTC
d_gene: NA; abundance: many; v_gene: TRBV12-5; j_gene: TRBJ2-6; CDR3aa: CASAPAGANVLTF; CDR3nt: TGTGCTAGTGCCCCGGCTGGGGCCAACGTCCTGACTTTC
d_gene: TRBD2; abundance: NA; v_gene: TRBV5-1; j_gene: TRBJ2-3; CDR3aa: CASSLSTGGPDTQYF; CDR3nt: TGCGCCAGCAGCTTGTCAACGGGAGGCCCAGATACGCAGTATTTT
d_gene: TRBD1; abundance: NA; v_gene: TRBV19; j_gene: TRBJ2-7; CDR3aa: CASSMVGQGAYEQYF; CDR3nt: TGTGCCAGTAGTATGGTCGGACAGGGCGCCTACGAGCAGTACTTC
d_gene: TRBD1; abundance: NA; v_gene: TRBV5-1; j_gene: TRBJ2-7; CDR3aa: CASSLGTGAEQYF; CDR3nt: TGCGCCAGCAGCTTGGGGACAGGGGCCGAGCAGTACTTC